These T cell receptor beta chains were read from a single sample in a study of OX40 agonist ivuxolimab in advanced cancers. Sequenced by immunoSEQ multiplex PCR; TCRdb stores in-frame clones only, minus some. The data show 50,000 to 75,000 clones, 75% to 90% seen once. Material: CD4+ or CD8+ T cells sorted from blood, obtained in a trial of the OX40 agonist ivuxolimab. All receptors derive from an adult with an advanced solid tumor such as melanoma, head and neck, liver or kidney cancer. Both conserved end residues are part of each CDR3. Each record gives: clone size, J gene, V gene, D gene, CDR3 protein, CDR3 DNA. The D gene is left open where the match is weak. Clone size is stated in some rows and not others, as once, few, many or a class when expanded.

>.|TRBJ1-2|TRBV6-5|.
CASSCRDKVNYGYTF
TGTGCCAGCAGTTGCCGGGACAAGGTGAACTATGGCTACACCTTC
>.|TRBJ2-1|TRBV30|.
CASSTYNEQFF
TGTGCCTCGTCCACCTACAATGAGCAGTTCTTC
>.|TRBJ2-7|TRBV5-5|TRBD2
CASSKAGGPYEQYF
TGTGCCAGCAGTAAAGCGGGAGGGCCCTACGAGCAGTACTTC
>.|TRBJ2-5|TRBV13|.
CASSCRDCETQYF
TGTGCCAGCAGCTGCCGGGACTGTGAGACCCAGTACTTC
>.|TRBJ1-3|TRBV5-4|TRBD1
CASSLGQGGPGNTIYF
TGTGCCAGCAGCTTGGGACAGGGCGGGCCGGGAAACACCATATATTTT
>.|TRBJ1-5|TRBV27|TRBD1
CASSPQTGIYSNQPQHF
TGTGCCAGCAGTCCTCAGACAGGGATCTACAGCAATCAGCCCCAGCATTTT
>.|TRBJ2-4|TRBV10-3|TRBD2
CAISEGIAGGNIQYF
TGTGCCATCAGTGAGGGGATAGCGGGGGGAAACATTCAGTACTTC
>.|TRBJ1-1|TRBV28|.
CASSEPHWVVNTEAFF
TGTGCCAGCAGTGAACCTCATTGGGTAGTGAACACTGAAGCTTTCTTT
>.|TRBJ2-1|TRBV19|.
CASSIYGDHEQFF
TGTGCCAGTAGTATCTACGGGGACCATGAGCAGTTCTTC
>few|TRBJ2-5|TRBV9|.
CASSRNQETQYF
TGTGCCAGCAGCCGAAACCAAGAGACCCAGTACTTC
>.|TRBJ2-7|TRBV2|.
CASFVGVYEQYF
TGTGCCAGCTTTGTTGGCGTCTACGAGCAGTACTTC
>.|TRBJ2-7|TRBV7-2|.
CASSLSGLSSYEQYF
TGTGCCAGCAGCTTATCGGGTCTGAGCTCCTACGAGCAGTACTTC
>.|TRBJ2-3|TRBV16|.
CASSQGRIDTQYF
TGTGCCAGCAGCCAAGGCCGGATAGATACGCAGTATTTT
>.|TRBJ1-1|TRBV30|.
CAWGMNTEAFF
TGTGCCTGGGGTATGAACACTGAAGCTTTCTTT
>.|TRBJ2-2|TRBV7-6|TRBD1
CASSPRTGNTGELFF
TGTGCCAGCAGCCCTCGGACAGGGAACACCGGGGAGCTGTTTTTT